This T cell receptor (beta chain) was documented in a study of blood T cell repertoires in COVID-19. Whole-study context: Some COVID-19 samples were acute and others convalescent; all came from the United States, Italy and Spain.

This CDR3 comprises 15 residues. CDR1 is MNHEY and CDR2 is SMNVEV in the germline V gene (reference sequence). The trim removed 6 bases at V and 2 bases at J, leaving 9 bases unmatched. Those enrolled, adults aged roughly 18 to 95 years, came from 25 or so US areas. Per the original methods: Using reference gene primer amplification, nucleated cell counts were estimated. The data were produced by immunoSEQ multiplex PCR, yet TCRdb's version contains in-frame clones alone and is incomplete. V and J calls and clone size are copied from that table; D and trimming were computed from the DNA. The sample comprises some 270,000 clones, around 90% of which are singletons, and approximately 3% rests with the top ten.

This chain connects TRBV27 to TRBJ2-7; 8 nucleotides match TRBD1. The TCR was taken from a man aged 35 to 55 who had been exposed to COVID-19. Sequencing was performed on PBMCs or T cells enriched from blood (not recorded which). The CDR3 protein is CASSDETGDPYEQYF. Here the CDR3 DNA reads TGTGCCAGCAGCGATGAGACAGGGGACCCCTACGAGCAGTACTTC.